This T cell receptor beta chain was identified in a study of T cell responses to AZD1222 COVID-19 vaccine. Study-level points and caveats: Unmutated variant regions are reportedly the target of nearly half of TCRs that are spike-specific. Among those given AZD1222, only 6 or 7 were seropositive at baseline.

Measured with immunoSEQ multiplex PCR; TCRdb has only the in-frame clones, and not every one. The sample has more than 95,000 clones, about 90% seen once. This clone is a singleton in its sample. Antigen unknown. Other DNA sequences in the same sample also yield this CDR3. This material consisted of peripheral blood, taken on day 0 of AZD1222 vaccination. The clonotype comes from an adult in good health.

The CDR3 region is CASSLIQNTEAFF. CDR3 coding DNA: TGTGCCAGCAGTTTAATCCAGAACACTGAAGCTTTCTTT. The rearrangement links TRBV12-3 or TRBV12-4 to TRBJ1-1, with D unresolved. The CDR3 has 13 amino acids. V dropped 2 bases and J dropped 1 base, with 5 bases sitting between them.